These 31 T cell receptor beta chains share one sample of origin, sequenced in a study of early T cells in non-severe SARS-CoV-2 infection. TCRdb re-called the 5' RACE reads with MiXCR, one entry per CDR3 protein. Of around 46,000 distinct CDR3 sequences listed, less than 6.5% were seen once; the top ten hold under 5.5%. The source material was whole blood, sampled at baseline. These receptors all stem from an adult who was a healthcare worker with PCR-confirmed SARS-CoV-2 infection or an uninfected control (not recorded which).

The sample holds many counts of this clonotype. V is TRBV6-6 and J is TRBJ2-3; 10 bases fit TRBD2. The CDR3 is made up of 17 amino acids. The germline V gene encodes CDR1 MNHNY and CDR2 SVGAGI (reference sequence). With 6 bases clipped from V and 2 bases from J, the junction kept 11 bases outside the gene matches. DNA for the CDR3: TGTGCCAGCAGGCCACCCAGCGGGAGGGTCTCCACAGATACGCAGTATTTT. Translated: CASRPPSGRVSTDTQYF.

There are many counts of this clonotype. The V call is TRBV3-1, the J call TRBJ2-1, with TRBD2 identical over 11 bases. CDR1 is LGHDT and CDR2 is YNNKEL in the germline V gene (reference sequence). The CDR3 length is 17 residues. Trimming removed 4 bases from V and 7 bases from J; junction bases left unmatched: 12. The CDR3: CASSPPSGRNWGNEQFF. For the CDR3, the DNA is TGTGCCAGCAGCCCCCCTAGCGGGAGGAATTGGGGGAATGAGCAGTTCTTC.

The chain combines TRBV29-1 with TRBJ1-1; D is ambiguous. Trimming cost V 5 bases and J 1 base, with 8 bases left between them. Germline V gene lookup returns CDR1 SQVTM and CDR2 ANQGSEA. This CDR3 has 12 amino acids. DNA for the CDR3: TGCAGCGTTAAGACAAGGAACACTGAAGCTTTCTTT. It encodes CSVKTRNTEAFF.

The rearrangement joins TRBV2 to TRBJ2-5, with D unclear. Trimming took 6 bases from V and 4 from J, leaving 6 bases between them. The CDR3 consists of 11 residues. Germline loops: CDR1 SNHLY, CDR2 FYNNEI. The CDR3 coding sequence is TGTGCCAGCAGAGCCCTAGAGACCCAGTACTTC. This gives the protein CASRALETQYF.

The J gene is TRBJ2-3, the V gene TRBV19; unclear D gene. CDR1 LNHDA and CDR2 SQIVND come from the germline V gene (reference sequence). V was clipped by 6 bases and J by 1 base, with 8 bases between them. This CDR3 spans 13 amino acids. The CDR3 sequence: CASRVQGTDTQYF. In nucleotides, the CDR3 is TGTGCCAGTAGGGTTCAGGGCACAGATACGCAGTATTTT.

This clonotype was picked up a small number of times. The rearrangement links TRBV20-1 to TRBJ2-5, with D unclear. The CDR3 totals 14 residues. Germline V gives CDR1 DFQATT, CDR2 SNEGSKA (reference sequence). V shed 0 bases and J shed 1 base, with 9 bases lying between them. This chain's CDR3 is CSARDRGTQETQYF. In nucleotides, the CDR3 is TGCAGTGCTAGAGATCGCGGTACCCAAGAGACCCAGTACTTC.

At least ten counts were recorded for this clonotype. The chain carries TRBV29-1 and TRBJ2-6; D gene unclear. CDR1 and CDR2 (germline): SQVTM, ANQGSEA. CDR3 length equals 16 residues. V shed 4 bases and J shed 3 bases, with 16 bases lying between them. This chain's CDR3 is CSVGEAAAHGANVLTF. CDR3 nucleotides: TGCAGCGTTGGAGAGGCAGCCGCTCATGGGGCCAACGTCCTGACTTTC.

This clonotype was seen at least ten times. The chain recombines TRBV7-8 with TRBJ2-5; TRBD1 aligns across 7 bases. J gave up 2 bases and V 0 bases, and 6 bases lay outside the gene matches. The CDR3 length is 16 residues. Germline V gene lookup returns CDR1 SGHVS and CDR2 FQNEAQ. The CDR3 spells CASSLADRFRQETQYF. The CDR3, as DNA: TGTGCCAGCAGCTTAGCGGACAGGTTTCGGCAAGAGACCCAGTACTTC.

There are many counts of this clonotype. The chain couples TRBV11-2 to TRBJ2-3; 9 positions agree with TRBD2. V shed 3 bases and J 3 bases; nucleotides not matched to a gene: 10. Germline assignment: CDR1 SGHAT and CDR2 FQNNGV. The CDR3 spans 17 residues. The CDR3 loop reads CASSLGAGGWGTDTQYF. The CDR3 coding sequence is TGTGCCAGCAGCTTGGGAGCGGGAGGTTGGGGGACAGATACGCAGTATTTT.

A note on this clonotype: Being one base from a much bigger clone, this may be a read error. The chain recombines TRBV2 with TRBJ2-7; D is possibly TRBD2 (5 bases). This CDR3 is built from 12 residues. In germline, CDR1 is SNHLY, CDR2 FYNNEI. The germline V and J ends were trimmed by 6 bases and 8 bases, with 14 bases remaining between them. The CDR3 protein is CASSGTSPKQYF. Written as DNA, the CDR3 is TGTGCCAGCAGCGGTACTAGTCCCAAGCAGTACTTC. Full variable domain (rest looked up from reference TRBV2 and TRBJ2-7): EPEVTQTPSHQVTQMGQEVILRCVPISNHLYFYWYRQILGQKVEFLVSFYNNEISEKSEIFDDQFSVERPDGSNFTLKIRSTKLEDSAMYFCASSGTSPKQYFGPGTRLTVT.

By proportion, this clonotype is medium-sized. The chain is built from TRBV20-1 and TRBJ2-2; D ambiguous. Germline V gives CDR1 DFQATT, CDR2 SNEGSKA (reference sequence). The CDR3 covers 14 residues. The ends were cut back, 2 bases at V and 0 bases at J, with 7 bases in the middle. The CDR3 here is CSARWQTNTGELFF. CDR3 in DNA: TGCAGTGCTAGATGGCAGACGAACACCGGGGAGCTGTTTTTT.

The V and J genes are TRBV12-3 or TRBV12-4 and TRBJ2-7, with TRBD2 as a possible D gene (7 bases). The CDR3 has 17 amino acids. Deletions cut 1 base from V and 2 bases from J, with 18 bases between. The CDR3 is CASSLVMGGAEAYEQYF. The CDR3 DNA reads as TGTGCCAGCAGTTTAGTCATGGGGGGGGCCGAAGCCTACGAGCAGTACTTC.

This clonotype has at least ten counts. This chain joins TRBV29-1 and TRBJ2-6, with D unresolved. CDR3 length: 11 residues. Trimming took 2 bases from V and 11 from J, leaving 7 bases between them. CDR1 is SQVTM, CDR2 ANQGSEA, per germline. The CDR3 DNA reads TGCAGCGTTGAAAGGGCAGACGTCCTGACTTTC. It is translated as CSVERADVLTF.

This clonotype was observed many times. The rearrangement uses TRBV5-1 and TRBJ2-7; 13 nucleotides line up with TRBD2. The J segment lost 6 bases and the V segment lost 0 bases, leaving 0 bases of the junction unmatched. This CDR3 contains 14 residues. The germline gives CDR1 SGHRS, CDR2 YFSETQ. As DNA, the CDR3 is TGCGCCAGCAGCTTGGGACTAGCGGGAGGCGAGCAGTACTTC. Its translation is CASSLGLAGGEQYF.

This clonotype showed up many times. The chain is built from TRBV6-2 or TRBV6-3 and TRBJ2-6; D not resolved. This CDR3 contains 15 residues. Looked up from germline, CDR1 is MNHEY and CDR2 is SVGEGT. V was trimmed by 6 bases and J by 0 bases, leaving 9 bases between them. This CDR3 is CASSSEISGANVLTF. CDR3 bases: TGTGCCAGCAGCTCCGAAATCTCTGGGGCCAACGTCCTGACTTTC.

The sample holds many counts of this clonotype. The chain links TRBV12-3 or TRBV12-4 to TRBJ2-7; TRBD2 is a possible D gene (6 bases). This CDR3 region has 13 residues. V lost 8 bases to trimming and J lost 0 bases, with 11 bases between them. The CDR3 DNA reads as TGTGCCAGCCGGCCTAGCGACTCCTACGAGCAGTACTTC. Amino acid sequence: CASRPSDSYEQYF.

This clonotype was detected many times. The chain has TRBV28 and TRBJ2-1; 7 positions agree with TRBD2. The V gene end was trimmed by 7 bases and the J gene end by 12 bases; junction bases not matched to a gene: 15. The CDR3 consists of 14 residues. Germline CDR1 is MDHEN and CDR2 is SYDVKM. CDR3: CASTGGRERKGQFF. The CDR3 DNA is TGTGCCAGCACAGGAGGGCGGGAGAGGAAGGGGCAGTTCTTC.

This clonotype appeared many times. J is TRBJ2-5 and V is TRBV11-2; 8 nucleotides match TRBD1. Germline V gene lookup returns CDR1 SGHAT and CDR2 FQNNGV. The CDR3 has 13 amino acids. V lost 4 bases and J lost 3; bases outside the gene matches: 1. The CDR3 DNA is TGTGCCAGCAGCTCGGGACAGGAAGAGACCCAGTACTTC. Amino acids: CASSSGQEETQYF.

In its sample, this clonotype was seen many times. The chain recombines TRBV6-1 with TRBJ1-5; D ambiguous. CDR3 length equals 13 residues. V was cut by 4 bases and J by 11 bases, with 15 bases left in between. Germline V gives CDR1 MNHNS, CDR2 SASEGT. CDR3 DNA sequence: TGTGCCAGCAGTGTGGTTTGGGAACGGTCCCAGCATTTT. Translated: CASSVVWERSQHF.

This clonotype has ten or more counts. In DNA, the CDR3 is TGTGCCAGCAGTTTAAGGGGCCCCGGTTGGGAGCAGTACTTC. Protein: CASSLRGPGWEQYF. The chain joins TRBV27 to TRBJ2-7; perhaps TRBD1 as D (5 bases). The CDR3 consists of 14 residues. CDR1 MNHEY and CDR2 SMNVEV come from the germline V gene (reference sequence). V lost 2 bases to trimming and J lost 7 bases, with 15 bases between them.

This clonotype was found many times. The chain's CDR3 is CATSRWWTSGKTDTYNEQFF. CDR3 in DNA: TGTGCCACAAGCCGTTGGTGGACTAGCGGGAAGACCGACACCTACAATGAGCAGTTCTTC. The chain recombines TRBV15 with TRBJ2-1; 12 bases fit TRBD2. The CDR3 length is 20 residues. The V gene end was trimmed by 9 bases and the J gene end by 2 bases; junction bases not matched to a gene: 20. CDR1 and CDR2 from the germline V gene are LNHNV and YYDKDF (reference sequence).

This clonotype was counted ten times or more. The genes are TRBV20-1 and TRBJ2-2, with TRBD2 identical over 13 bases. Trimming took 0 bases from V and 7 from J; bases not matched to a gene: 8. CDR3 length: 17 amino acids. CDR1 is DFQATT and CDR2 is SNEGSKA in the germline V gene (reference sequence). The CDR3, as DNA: TGCAGTGCTAGAGATCCCGGACTAGCGGGAGAGAACGGGGAGCTGTTTTTT. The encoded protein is CSARDPGLAGENGELFF.

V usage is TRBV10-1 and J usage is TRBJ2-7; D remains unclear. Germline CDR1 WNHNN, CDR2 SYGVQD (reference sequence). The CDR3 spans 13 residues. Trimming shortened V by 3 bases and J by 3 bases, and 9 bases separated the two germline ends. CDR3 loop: CASSEFGGYEQYF. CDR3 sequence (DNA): TGCGCCAGCAGTGAATTTGGCGGCTACGAGCAGTACTTC.

The CDR3 region is CSVEGTPASGSPETQYF. The CDR3 DNA is TGCAGCGTTGAAGGCACCCCGGCTAGCGGGAGTCCAGAGACCCAGTACTTC. The chain uses TRBV29-1 and TRBJ2-5; 10 bases match TRBD2. CDR1 is SQVTM and CDR2 is ANQGSEA in the germline V gene. V lost 1 base and J lost 4; bases outside the gene matches: 12. This CDR3 region has 17 residues.

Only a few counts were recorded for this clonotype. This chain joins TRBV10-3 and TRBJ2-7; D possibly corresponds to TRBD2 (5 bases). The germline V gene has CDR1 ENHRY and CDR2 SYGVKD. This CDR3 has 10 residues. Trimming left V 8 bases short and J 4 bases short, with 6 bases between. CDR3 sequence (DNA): TGTGCCATCGGGAGTTACGAGCAGTACTTC. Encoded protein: CAIGSYEQYF.

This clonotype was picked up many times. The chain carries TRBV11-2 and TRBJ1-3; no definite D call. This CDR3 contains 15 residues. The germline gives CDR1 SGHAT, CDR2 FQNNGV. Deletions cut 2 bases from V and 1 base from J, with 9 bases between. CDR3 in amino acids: CASSLLGLSGNTIYF. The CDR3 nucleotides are TGTGCCAGCAGCTTATTAGGGCTATCTGGAAACACCATATATTTT.

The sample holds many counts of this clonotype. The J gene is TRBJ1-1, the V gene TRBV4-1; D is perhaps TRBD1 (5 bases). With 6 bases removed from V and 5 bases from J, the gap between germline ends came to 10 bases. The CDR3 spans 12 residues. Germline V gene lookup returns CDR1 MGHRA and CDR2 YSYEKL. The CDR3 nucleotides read TGCGCCAGCAGTACAGGATTTACTGAAGCTTTCTTT. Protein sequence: CASSTGFTEAFF.

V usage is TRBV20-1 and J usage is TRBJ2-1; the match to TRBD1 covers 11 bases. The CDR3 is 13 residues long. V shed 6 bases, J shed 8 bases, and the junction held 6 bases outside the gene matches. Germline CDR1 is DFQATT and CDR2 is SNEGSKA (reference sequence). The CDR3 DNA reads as TGCAGTGCACCGGGGACAGGGGGTTATGAGCAGTTCTTC. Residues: CSAPGTGGYEQFF.

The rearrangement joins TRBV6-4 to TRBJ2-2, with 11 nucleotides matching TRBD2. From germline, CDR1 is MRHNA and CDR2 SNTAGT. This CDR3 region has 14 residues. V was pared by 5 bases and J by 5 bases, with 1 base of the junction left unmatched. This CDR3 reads CASSLAGGTGELFF. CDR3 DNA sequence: TGTGCCAGCAGTCTAGCGGGAGGAACCGGGGAGCTGTTTTTT.

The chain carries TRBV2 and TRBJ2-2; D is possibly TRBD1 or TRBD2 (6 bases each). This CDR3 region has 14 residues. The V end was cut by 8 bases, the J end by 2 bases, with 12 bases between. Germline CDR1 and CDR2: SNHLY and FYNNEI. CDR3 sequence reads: CASRRDTNTGELFF. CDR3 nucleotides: TGTGCCAGCCGGCGGGACACCAACACCGGGGAGCTGTTTTTT.

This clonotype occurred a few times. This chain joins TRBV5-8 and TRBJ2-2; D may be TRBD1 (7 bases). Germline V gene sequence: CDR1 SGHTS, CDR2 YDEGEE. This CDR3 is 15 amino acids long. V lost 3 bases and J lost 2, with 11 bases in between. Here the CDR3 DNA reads TGTGCCAGCAGCTGGGGGGACAGTAACACCGGGGAGCTGTTTTTT. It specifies CASSWGDSNTGELFF.